The next 14 T cell receptor beta chains were all read from a single sample in a study of cytomegalovirus exposure and HLA in healthy donors. It was with 60 Vbeta and 13 Jbeta primers that the PCR ran. This table comes from immunoSEQ multiplex PCR, and its TCRdb copy is limited to in-frame clones, with some not included. The sample lists around 77,000 clones, 75% to 85% seen once, with under 4% in the top ten. The specimen sequenced was PBMCs. All receptors come from a man in his forties in good health and CMV-seronegative.

The chain recombines TRBV7-9 with TRBJ1-2; tentatively, D is TRBD1 (6 bases). The CDR3 has 14 residues. Trimming took off 1 base at V and 3 bases at J, with 9 bases between the two ends. The V gene's germline CDR1 is SEHNR and CDR2 FQNEAQ (reference sequence). The CDR3 sequence is CASSLEGVDYGYTF. CDR3 bases: TGTGCCAGCAGCTTAGAGGGGGTGGACTATGGCTACACCTTC.

The chain has TRBV6-5 and TRBJ1-4, with 10 nucleotides matching TRBD1. V was clipped by 7 bases and J by 8 bases; unmatched bases: 7. The CDR3 totals 14 residues. Looked up from germline, CDR1 is MNHEY and CDR2 is SVGAGI. The CDR3 DNA reads as TGTGCCAGCATGGAGGGGACAGGGGACGAAAAACTGTTTTTT. This gives the protein CASMEGTGDEKLFF.

The chain's CDR3 is CASSVATHNEQFF. CDR3 nucleotides: TGTGCCAGCAGCGTAGCCACACACAATGAGCAGTTCTTC. This sequence joins TRBV9 and TRBJ2-1; unclear D gene. Germline V gene data show CDR1 as SGDLS and CDR2 as YYNGEE. The V and J ends lost 0 bases and 5 bases respectively, with 6 bases between them. The CDR3 runs to 13 residues.

This chain links TRBV28 with TRBJ1-2, with D perhaps TRBD1 (5 bases). The CDR3 loop spans 14 amino acids. V lost 1 base and J 7 bases, leaving 13 bases between the germline ends. The germline V gene has CDR1 MDHEN and CDR2 SYDVKM. CDR3 protein: CASSLSTGTGGYTF. CDR3 coding DNA: TGTGCCAGCAGTTTATCAACAGGTACGGGTGGCTACACCTTC.

The chain has TRBV5-1 and TRBJ2-1; D is unclear. Trimming removed 0 bases at V and 0 bases at J, with 7 bases between. Germline lookup yields CDR1 SGHRS and CDR2 YFSETQ. The CDR3 is 15 amino acids. The CDR3 sequence is CASSLGAYSYNEQFF. The DNA of the CDR3 is TGCGCCAGCAGCTTGGGGGCATACTCCTACAATGAGCAGTTCTTC.

The chain is built from TRBV7-3 and TRBJ2-1, with D unclear. From germline, CDR1 is SGHTA and CDR2 FQGTGA. This CDR3 region has 13 residues. V was cut by 3 bases and J by 8 bases, with 11 bases left in between. CDR3: CASSFGLVDEQFF. In nucleotides, the CDR3 is TGTGCCAGCAGCTTTGGGCTCGTCGATGAGCAGTTCTTC.

The gene calls are TRBV27 and TRBJ2-7; 9 bases agree with TRBD1. This CDR3 is built from 14 residues. CDR1 is MNHEY, CDR2 SMNVEV, per germline (reference sequence). The V and J ends lost 6 bases and 9 bases, in that order; junction bases with no gene match: 12. This chain's CDR3 is CASSPGTGLWSQYF. The CDR3 DNA sequence: TGTGCCAGCAGCCCCGGGACAGGGTTATGGTCGCAGTACTTC.

The rearrangement links TRBV27 to TRBJ1-5; 10 bases are a match to TRBD1. Unmatched junction bases numbered 11, after V lost 3 bases and J lost 9 bases. The CDR3 runs to 16 residues. Germline assignment: CDR1 MNHEY and CDR2 SMNVEV (reference sequence). CDR3 loop: CASSFGTGAINGPQHF. CDR3 sequence (DNA): TGTGCCAGCAGTTTTGGGACAGGGGCAATTAATGGGCCCCAGCATTTT.

The rearrangement uses TRBV6-5 and TRBJ2-1, with TRBD1 as a possible D gene (5 bases). CDR1 and CDR2 from the germline V gene are MNHEY and SVGAGI. Trimming took 6 bases from V and 0 from J, leaving 9 bases between them. The CDR3 has 14 amino acids. The CDR3, as DNA: TGTGCCAGCAGAGGGGCCCTCTCCTACAATGAGCAGTTCTTC. Residues: CASRGALSYNEQFF.

The chain combines TRBV19 with TRBJ1-4; 9 positions match TRBD1. Germline values: CDR1 LNHDA, CDR2 SQIVND (reference sequence). V dropped 8 bases and J dropped 7; count of bases not matched to a gene: 14. This CDR3 contains 16 residues. The CDR3 is CASSYRGRGPSEKLFF. The DNA for the CDR3 is TGTGCCAGTTCTTACAGGGGGCGCGGACCTTCTGAAAAACTGTTTTTT.

This chain links TRBV7-3 with TRBJ1-1; D might be TRBD1 (6 bases). The V end lost 5 bases, the J end lost 6 bases, and 19 bases lay between the germline ends. Germline-derived CDR1 and CDR2 are SGHTA and FQGTGA. This CDR3 region has 15 residues. CDR3 loop: CASSQTGGRFSEAFF. Here the CDR3 DNA reads TGTGCCAGCAGCCAGACGGGGGGGCGGTTCTCTGAAGCTTTCTTT.

This clone was found a few times. The V and J genes are TRBV2 and TRBJ1-2, with D unresolved. V dropped 7 bases and J dropped 7 bases, with 16 bases sitting between them. The CDR3 is 13 residues long. CDR1 SNHLY and CDR2 FYNNEI come from the germline V gene. Here the CDR3 DNA reads TGTGCCAGCACCCTCCCCGGTCCGGGTGGCTACACCTTC. Translation: CASTLPGPGGYTF.

This clone showed up just a few times. The chain joins TRBV7-2 to TRBJ2-7; D gene uncertain. CDR3 length equals 16 residues. Germline V gene sequence: CDR1 SGHTA, CDR2 FQGNSA. Trimming shortened V by 2 bases and J by 5 bases, and 19 bases separated the two germline ends. The CDR3 region has the DNA TGTGCCAGCAGCTTAATCCCGGCGGTTTTCAGCGACGAGCAGTACTTC. It translates to CASSLIPAVFSDEQYF. The entire variable domain, with the rest obtained from reference TRBV7-2 and TRBJ2-7, is as follows: GAGVSQSPSNKVTEKGKDVELRCDPISGHTALYWYRQSLGQGLEFLIYFQGNSAPDKSGLPSDRFSAERTGGSVSTLTIQRTQQEDSAVYLCASSLIPAVFSDEQYFGPGTRLTVT.

This clone was counted between two and nine times. The rearrangement links TRBV19 to TRBJ1-1; the match to TRBD1 covers 11 bases. V shed 5 bases, J shed 1 base, and the junction held 6 bases outside the gene matches. The CDR3 extends over 16 amino acids. Germline loops: CDR1 LNHDA, CDR2 SQIVND (reference sequence). This CDR3 reads CASSLRTGGKNTEAFF. The CDR3 DNA follows: TGTGCCAGTAGTCTACGGACAGGGGGCAAGAACACTGAAGCTTTCTTT.